The 15 T cell receptor beta chains below all came from one sample that was sequenced in a study of early T cells in non-severe SARS-CoV-2 infection. MiXCR, applied by TCRdb to the 5' RACE reads, yields one record per CDR3 protein. The sample comprises 65,000 to 75,000 distinct CDR3 sequences, roughly 12% of which are singletons, and 3.8% rests with the top ten. The specimen was whole blood. The source is an adult who was a healthcare worker with PCR-confirmed SARS-CoV-2 infection or an uninfected control (not recorded which).

In the case of this clonotype: This sequence may be a read error, since a much larger clone differs from it by one base. The rearrangement links TRBV30 to TRBJ2-7; D gene unclear. The V end lost 2 bases, the J end lost 9 bases, and 17 bases lay between the germline ends. This CDR3 has 13 amino acids. The germline CDR1 and CDR2 sequences are GTSNPN and SVGIG (reference sequence). The CDR3 DNA follows: TGTGCCTGGAGTTTTTTTACCGGCGGCGTGCAGTACTTC. This translates into CAWSFFTGGVQYF.

The CDR3 DNA sequence: TGTGCCAGCAGCTCAGGGGGGGCGACAAGGATCGATGAGCAGTTCTTC. This gives the protein CASSSGGATRIDEQFF. The chain has TRBV7-9 and TRBJ2-1; either TRBD1 or TRBD2 may fit D (7 bases each). The CDR3 is 16 amino acids. Looked up from germline, CDR1 is SEHNR and CDR2 is FQNEAQ (reference sequence). V lost 4 bases and J 8 bases, leaving 21 bases between the germline ends.

Concerning this clonotype itself: A much more abundant neighbour one base away suggests this may be a read error. The genes are TRBV5-1 and TRBJ1-2; no clear D gene. The CDR3 is 13 residues long. Germline assignment: CDR1 SGHRS and CDR2 YFSETQ. The CDR3 sequence is CASSFSANYDYTF. The CDR3 bases are TGCGCCAGCAGCTTCTCAGCTAACTATGACTACACCTTC.

This clonotype was seen at least ten times. The gene calls are TRBV3-1 and TRBJ2-7; D unresolved. CDR3 length: 16 residues. Germline CDR1 LGHDT, CDR2 YNNKEL (reference sequence). V was trimmed by 1 base and J by 6 bases, leaving 19 bases between them. CDR3 DNA: TGTGCCAGCAGCCAAGGGGGTAGAAGTAGGGCCCTCGAGCAGTACTTC. The encoded protein is CASSQGGRSRALEQYF.

V gene TRBV6-5 combines with J gene TRBJ2-3; unclear D gene. The CDR3 is made up of 15 amino acids. The germline V gene encodes CDR1 MNHEY and CDR2 SVGAGI. Trimming cost V 3 bases and J 0 bases, with 10 bases left between them. Here the CDR3 reads CASSYVWYSTDTQYF. Written as DNA, the CDR3 is TGTGCCAGCAGTTATGTATGGTACAGCACAGATACGCAGTATTTT.

This clonotype was detected a few times. This chain uses TRBV2 with TRBJ1-5, with D possibly being TRBD1 (6 bases). The CDR3 is 17 residues long. Trimming took off 3 bases at V and 1 base at J, with 16 bases between the two ends. Germline loops: CDR1 SNHLY, CDR2 FYNNEI. The CDR3 sequence: CASSDHTGLESNQPQHF. For the CDR3, the DNA is TGTGCCAGCAGTGACCATACAGGGTTGGAAAGCAATCAGCCCCAGCATTTT.

V gene TRBV15 combines with J gene TRBJ2-3; D perhaps matches TRBD1 (5 bases). Germline V gives CDR1 LNHNV, CDR2 YYDKDF (reference sequence). The CDR3 has 15 amino acids. Trimming cost V 1 base and J 6 bases, with 14 bases left between them. The CDR3 protein is CATSRAVRSGDTQYF. The CDR3 region has the DNA TGTGCCACCAGCAGAGCCGTTCGGTCAGGGGATACGCAGTATTTT.

To note about this clonotype: This may be a read error: a much more frequent sequence differs by one nucleotide. The V gene is TRBV3-1, the J gene TRBJ1-5; TRBD1 is a possible D gene (5 bases). The ends were cut back, 4 bases at V and 9 bases at J, with 16 bases in the middle. CDR1 is LGHDT, CDR2 YNNKEL, per germline (reference sequence). CDR3 size: 14 residues. The DNA of the CDR3 is TGTGCCAGCAGCCCGGGACGGATTGATCGGCCCCAGCATTTT. Translation: CASSPGRIDRPQHF.

This clonotype was seen ten or more times. The rearrangement uses TRBV5-3 and TRBJ1-4; no clear D gene. TRBV5-3 counts as an open reading frame of uncertain function. V was shortened by 4 bases and J by 4 bases, with 11 bases between the two germline ends. This CDR3 has 14 amino acids. The CDR3 DNA follows: TGTGCCAGAAGCGAAGGACGGCATAATGAAAAACTGTTTTTT. It translates to CARSEGRHNEKLFF.

This clonotype was counted between two and nine times. This sequence joins TRBV11-3 and TRBJ2-2; D gene uncertain. CDR1 and CDR2 (germline): SGHNT, YENEEA. The CDR3 loop spans 12 amino acids. Here the CDR3 DNA reads TGTGCTGCGCGGAGCCCCACCGGGGAGCTGTTTTTT. Its translation is CAARSPTGELFF.

This chain uses TRBV6-5 with TRBJ2-7; D may correspond to TRBD1 or TRBD2 (6 bases each). Germline loops: CDR1 MNHEY, CDR2 SVGAGI. The CDR3 contains 17 residues. Trimming removed 0 bases at V and 4 bases at J, with 19 bases between. CDR3 sequence (DNA): TGTGCCAGCAGTTACTCTCCTCGACTGGGGGGCCGGTACGAGCAGTACTTC. Translating gives CASSYSPRLGGRYEQYF.

A few counts support this clonotype. The rearrangement links TRBV7-8 to TRBJ2-1, with 10 bases identical to TRBD1. The ends lost 5 bases at V and 2 bases at J; junction bases unmatched: 9. This CDR3 has 17 amino acids. Per germline, CDR1 SGHVS and CDR2 FQNEAQ. The CDR3 is CASSPRIGQGAYNEQFF. CDR3 sequence (DNA): TGTGCCAGCAGCCCGAGAATCGGACAGGGGGCCTACAATGAGCAGTTCTTC.

The V gene is TRBV5-4, the J gene TRBJ1-2, with a weak D call TRBD1 (6 bases). This CDR3 has 14 residues. V lost 8 bases, J lost 5 bases, and 19 bases lay in between. From germline, CDR1 is SGHNT and CDR2 YYREEE (reference sequence). The CDR3 region has the DNA TGTGCCAGTCGAGGGGGGGCACAGGAGTATGGCTACACCTTC. Protein sequence: CASRGGAQEYGYTF. The full variable domain, completed using reference TRBV5-4 and TRBJ1-2, is ETGVTQSPTHLIKTRGQQVTLRCSSQSGHNTVSWYQQALGQGPQFIFQYYREEENGRGNFPPRFSGLQFPNYSSELNVNALELDDSALYLCASRGGAQEYGYTFGSGTRLTVV.

This clonotype was found many times. The gene calls are TRBV5-1 and TRBJ1-5, with TRBD1 identical over 7 bases. The CDR3 has 15 residues. Germline CDR1 and CDR2: SGHRS and YFSETQ. The trim removed 0 bases at V and 1 base at J, leaving 1 base unmatched. CDR3 residues: CASSLETGSNQPQHF. In DNA, the CDR3 is TGCGCCAGCAGCTTGGAGACAGGGAGCAATCAGCCCCAGCATTTT.

This sequence joins TRBV12-3 or TRBV12-4 and TRBJ2-1; weak D call: TRBD2 (5 bases). The CDR3 extends over 14 amino acids. V was shortened by 5 bases and J by 0 bases, with 8 bases between the two germline ends. This CDR3 is CASSVDYSYNEQFF. As DNA, the CDR3 is TGTGCCAGCAGTGTCGACTACTCCTACAATGAGCAGTTCTTC.